Sequencing of this T cell receptor (beta chain) was carried out in a study of blood T cell repertoires in COVID-19. In the study overall: Sources were T cells, B-cell-depleted T cells, or PBMCs; the material itself was cDNA or gDNA.

Data came from immunoSEQ multiplex PCR; TCRdb stores just in-frame clones and leaves some out. The repertoire holds nearly 250,000 clones, approximately 86% seen once, with under 2% in the top ten. V lost 8 bases to trimming and J lost 7 bases, with 17 bases between them. The CDR3 runs 13 residues. Germline V gives CDR1 LNHNV, CDR2 YYDKDF (reference sequence). Material: peripheral blood. The chain is built from TRBV15 and TRBJ2-5, with a weak D call TRBD1 (6 bases). The receptor comes from a woman aged 55-69 years who had recovered from COVID-19. The CDR3 bases are TGTGCCACCCTATCCGGGACAAATAGGACCCAGTACTTC. This sequence encodes CATLSGTNRTQYF.